Each of the 15 T cell receptor beta chains below was sequenced from the same sample in a study of CD8+ T cells in alopecia areata. As to treatment: oral pan-JAK inhibitor, 5-10 mg twice daily. Following RNA extraction, reverse transcription yielded cDNA that acted as the sequencing template. Method: immunoSEQ multiplex PCR; TCRdb's copy keeps in-frame clones and lacks some. The table records over 95,000 clones, 50% to 75% of them present only once. Source: CD8+ T cells sorted from blood, taken at week 4, from a patient treated with tofacitinib. These receptors all stem from a human donor with alopecia areata.

The genes are TRBV6-6 and TRBJ2-3; D is unclear. V shed 7 bases and J shed 2 bases, with 10 bases lying between them. Per the germline V gene, CDR1 is MNHNY and CDR2 is SVGAGI (reference sequence). The length of the CDR3 is 13 residues. CDR3 protein: CASIRQPTDTQYF. The CDR3 region has the DNA TGTGCCAGCATCAGACAACCCACAGATACGCAGTATTTT.

This clone was counted only a few times. V usage is TRBV27 and J usage is TRBJ1-4, with TRBD1 as a possible D gene (5 bases). Germline V gives CDR1 MNHEY, CDR2 SMNVEV (reference sequence). This CDR3 spans 13 amino acids. Trimming cost V 3 bases and J 7 bases, with 9 bases left between them. CDR3 amino acids: CASSFVGPEKLFF. The CDR3 nucleotides read TGTGCCAGCAGTTTTGTGGGGCCTGAAAAACTGTTTTTT.

The J gene is TRBJ1-2, the V gene TRBV5-6; 9 positions agree with TRBD1. From germline, CDR1 is SGHDT and CDR2 YYEEEE. The CDR3 covers 14 residues. The junction had 4 bases not matched to a gene; V was cut back by 1 base and J by 6 bases. The CDR3 reads CASSLTDRGDGYTF. CDR3 bases: TGTGCCAGCAGCTTGACGGACAGGGGAGATGGCTACACCTTC.

The chain couples TRBV6-6 to TRBJ1-5; D uncertain. CDR3 length: 14 residues. Trimming took 0 bases from V and 3 from J, leaving 6 bases between them. The germline CDR1 and CDR2 sequences are MNHNY and SVGAGI (reference sequence). The CDR3 sequence: CASSYSGNNQPQHF. DNA for the CDR3: TGTGCCAGCAGTTACTCAGGCAACAATCAGCCCCAGCATTTT.

The sample holds a few counts of this clone. The chain links TRBV7-9 to TRBJ1-1, with 8 bases lining up with TRBD1. V gave up 5 bases and J gave up 7 bases; unmatched junction bases: 15. The CDR3 has 16 amino acids. From germline, CDR1 is SEHNR and CDR2 FQNEAQ (reference sequence). CDR3 nucleotides: TGTGCCAGCAGCGGTACGTGGGGACAGGAAAAAGGTGAAGCTTTCTTT. Amino acid sequence: CASSGTWGQEKGEAFF.

The V call is TRBV29-1, the J call TRBJ1-1, with D unresolved. The CDR3 is 11 amino acids. CDR1 is SQVTM, CDR2 ANQGSEA, per germline. V was trimmed by 4 bases and J by 8 bases, leaving 11 bases between them. The CDR3 sequence: CSVASGLEAFF. The CDR3, as DNA: TGCAGCGTTGCTTCTGGGCTCGAAGCTTTCTTT. The full variable domain, its missing parts supplied by reference TRBV29-1 and TRBJ1-1, is SAVISQKPSRDICQRGTSLTIQCQVDSQVTMMFWYRQQPGQSLTLIATANQGSEATYESGFVIDKFPISRPNLTFSTLTVSNMSPEDSSIYLCSVASGLEAFFGQGTRLTVV.

V is TRBV4-3 and J is TRBJ2-7; maybe TRBD1 (5 bases). The germline V gene encodes CDR1 LGHNA and CDR2 YSLEER. Trimming removed 3 bases at V and 3 bases at J, with 9 bases between. The CDR3 runs to 13 residues. Here the CDR3 reads CASSQTRDYEQYF. In nucleotides, the CDR3 is TGCGCCAGCAGCCAGACCAGGGACTACGAGCAGTACTTC.

The CDR3 loop is CASSPGQNNEQFF. Written as DNA, the CDR3 is TGTGCCAGCTCCCCCGGGCAGAACAATGAGCAGTTCTTC. The chain combines TRBV6-5 with TRBJ2-1; D is uncertain. Germline V CDR1 and CDR2: MNHEY, SVGAGI. This CDR3 comprises 13 residues. Trimming removed 8 bases at V and 5 bases at J, with 13 bases between.

J is TRBJ2-3 and V is TRBV29-1; 10 bases match TRBD2. CDR3 length equals 16 residues. Trimming removed 6 bases from V and 1 base from J; junction bases left unmatched: 10. Germline-derived CDR1 and CDR2 are SQVTM and ANQGSEA. The CDR3 bases are TGCAGCGTCTGTTGCGGGACTAGCGTTGGCACAGATACGCAGTATTTT. This encodes CSVCCGTSVGTDTQYF.

V is TRBV27 and J is TRBJ2-7; the D gene is possibly TRBD1 (6 bases). Germline assignment: CDR1 MNHEY and CDR2 SMNVEV (reference sequence). CDR3 length: 16 residues. V dropped 6 bases and J dropped 1 base, with 19 bases sitting between them. DNA of the CDR3: TGTGCCAGCAGCTCCCTAATGGCAGGGGCATCCTACGAGCAGTACTTC. Protein sequence: CASSSLMAGASYEQYF.

The chain recombines TRBV9 with TRBJ2-1, with 7 bases that match TRBD2. Per germline, CDR1 SGDLS and CDR2 YYNGEE. After removal of 0 bases from V and 0 bases from J, the junction contained 3 bases not matched to a gene. The CDR3 covers 16 residues. In DNA form, the CDR3 reads TGTGCCAGCAGCGTAGTAGGCGGGAGCTCCTACAATGAGCAGTTCTTC. Translating gives CASSVVGGSSYNEQFF.

This clone was counted at least ten times. V and J are TRBV10-3 and TRBJ1-3; D is perhaps TRBD1 (6 bases). There are 13 residues in the CDR3. The V gene's germline CDR1 is ENHRY and CDR2 SYGVKD. Trimming left V 7 bases short and J 5 bases short, with 12 bases between. Written as DNA, the CDR3 is TGTGCCATCACCGGGACACCAAGAAACACCATATATTTT. Its translation: CAITGTPRNTIYF.

This clone has a handful of counts. A read error is possible here, since a much larger clone lies one base away. V usage is TRBV4-3 and J usage is TRBJ2-3; D ambiguous. The V gene's germline CDR1 is LGHNA and CDR2 YSLEER. The V end was cut by 0 bases, the J end by 0 bases, with 1 base between. CDR3 length: 13 amino acids. The CDR3 region has the DNA TGCGCCAGCAGCCAAGATAGCACAGATACGCAGTATTTT. It translates to CASSQDSTDTQYF.

This chain uses TRBV19 with TRBJ2-6, with a tentative D call TRBD1 (5 bases). Trimming took off 5 bases at V and 0 bases at J, with 26 bases between the two ends. CDR3 length: 21 residues. Germline loops: CDR1 LNHDA, CDR2 SQIVND (reference sequence). CDR3 sequence: CASSQLALDVTDDSGANVLTF. For the CDR3, the DNA is TGTGCCAGTAGTCAACTTGCCCTCGATGTGACAGATGACTCTGGGGCCAACGTCCTGACTTTC.

Many counts were recorded for this clone. The gene calls are TRBV5-1 and TRBJ2-7; TRBD2 is a possible D gene (6 bases). The CDR3 totals 13 residues. CDR1 and CDR2 from the germline V gene are SGHRS and YFSETQ. V was cut by 5 bases and J by 2 bases, with 11 bases left in between. CDR3 coding DNA: TGCGCCAGCAGGTCCGGGAGCCCCTACGAGCAGTACTTC. Its translation: CASRSGSPYEQYF.